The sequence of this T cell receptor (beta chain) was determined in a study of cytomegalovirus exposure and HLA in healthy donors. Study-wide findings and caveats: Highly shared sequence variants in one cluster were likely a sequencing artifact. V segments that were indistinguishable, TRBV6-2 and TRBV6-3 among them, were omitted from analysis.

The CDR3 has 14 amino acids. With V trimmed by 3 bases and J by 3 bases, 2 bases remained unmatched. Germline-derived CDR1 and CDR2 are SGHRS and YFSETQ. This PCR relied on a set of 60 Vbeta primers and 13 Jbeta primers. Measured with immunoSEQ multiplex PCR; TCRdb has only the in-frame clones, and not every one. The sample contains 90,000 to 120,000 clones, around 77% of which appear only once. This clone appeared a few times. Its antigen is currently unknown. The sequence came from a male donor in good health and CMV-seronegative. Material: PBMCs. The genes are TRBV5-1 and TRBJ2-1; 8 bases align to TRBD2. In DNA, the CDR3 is TGCGCCAGCAGCTGGAGCGGGAGCTACAATGAGCAGTTCTTC. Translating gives CASSWSGSYNEQFF. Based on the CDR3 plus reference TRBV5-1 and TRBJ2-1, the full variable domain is KAGVTQTPRYLIKTRGQQVTLSCSPISGHRSVSWYQQTPGQGLQFLFEYFSETQRNKGNFPGRFSGRQFSNSRSEMNVSTLELGDSALYLCASSWSGSYNEQFFGPGTRLTVL.